This T cell receptor beta chain is drawn from a study of shared clonotypes between healthy human individuals. Study-level results: A few donors had around 5% of their naive CD4 clonotypes in common. Sampling used blood alone; tissue repertoires probably differ.

Positive CCR7 selection of CD45RO-negative cells yielded the naive CD8 cells, and terminally differentiated effector memory CD45RA+ cells were excluded. Germline CDR1 MDHEN, CDR2 SYDVKM. The V end was cut by 6 bases, the J end by 0 bases, with 12 bases between. CDR3 length equals 14 residues. Template for every sorted-subset replicate PCR totaled approximately 0.2 ug DNA, tens of thousands of T cell genomes. TCRdb's table, derived via immunoSEQ multiplex PCR, lists solely in-frame clones and lacks some. The sample holds millions of clones; over 85% are singletons and the top ten take around 1.1%. Notes on this clone: The antigen is unknown.

This receptor was taken from a man between 18 and 35 years old in good health. The chain joins TRBV28 to TRBJ2-7, with D unclear. Material for sequencing was naive CD8+ T cells sorted from blood. CDR3 DNA sequence: TGTGCCAGCAGATCTGGCCCCCACTCCTACGAGCAGTACTTC. Encoded protein: CASRSGPHSYEQYF.